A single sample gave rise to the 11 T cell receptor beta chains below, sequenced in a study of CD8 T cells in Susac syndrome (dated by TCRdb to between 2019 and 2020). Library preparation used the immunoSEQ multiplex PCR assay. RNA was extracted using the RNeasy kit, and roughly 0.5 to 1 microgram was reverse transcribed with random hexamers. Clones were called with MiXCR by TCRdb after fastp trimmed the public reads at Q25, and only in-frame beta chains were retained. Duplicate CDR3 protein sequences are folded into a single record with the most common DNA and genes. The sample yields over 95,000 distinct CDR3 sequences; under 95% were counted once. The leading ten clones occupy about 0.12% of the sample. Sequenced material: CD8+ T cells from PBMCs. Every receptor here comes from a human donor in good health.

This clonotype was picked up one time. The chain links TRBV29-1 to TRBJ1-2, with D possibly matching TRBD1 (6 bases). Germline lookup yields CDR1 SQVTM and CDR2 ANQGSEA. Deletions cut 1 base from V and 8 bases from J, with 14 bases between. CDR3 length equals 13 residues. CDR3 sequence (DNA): TGCAGCGTTGAAGTTTCGTTGGGGGGCGGCTACACCTTC. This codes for CSVEVSLGGGYTF.

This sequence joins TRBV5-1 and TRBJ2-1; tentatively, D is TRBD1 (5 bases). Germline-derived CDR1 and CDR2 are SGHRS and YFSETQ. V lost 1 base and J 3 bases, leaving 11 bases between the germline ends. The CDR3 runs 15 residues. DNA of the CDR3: TGCGCCAGCAGCTTGCCTCAGGGTGGCTACAATGAGCAGTTCTTC. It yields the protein CASSLPQGGYNEQFF.

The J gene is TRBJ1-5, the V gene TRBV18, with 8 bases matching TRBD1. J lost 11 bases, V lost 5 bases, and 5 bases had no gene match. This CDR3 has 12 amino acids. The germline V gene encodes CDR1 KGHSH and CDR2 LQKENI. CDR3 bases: TGTGCCAGCTCAAAGGAGACAGGGGCCCAGCATTTT. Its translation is CASSKETGAQHF.

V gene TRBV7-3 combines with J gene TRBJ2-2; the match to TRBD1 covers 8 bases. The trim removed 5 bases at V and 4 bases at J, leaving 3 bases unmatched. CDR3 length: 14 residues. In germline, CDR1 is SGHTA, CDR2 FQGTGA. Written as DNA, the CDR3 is TGTGCCAGCAGCCCCACAGGGGGCACCGGGGAGCTGTTTTTT. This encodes CASSPTGGTGELFF.

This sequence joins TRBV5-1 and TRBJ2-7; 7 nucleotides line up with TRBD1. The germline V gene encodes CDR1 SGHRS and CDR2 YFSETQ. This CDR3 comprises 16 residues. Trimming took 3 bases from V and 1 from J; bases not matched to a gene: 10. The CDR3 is CASSWTLSTGSYEQYF. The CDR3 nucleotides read TGCGCCAGCAGCTGGACCCTATCGACAGGGTCCTACGAGCAGTACTTC.

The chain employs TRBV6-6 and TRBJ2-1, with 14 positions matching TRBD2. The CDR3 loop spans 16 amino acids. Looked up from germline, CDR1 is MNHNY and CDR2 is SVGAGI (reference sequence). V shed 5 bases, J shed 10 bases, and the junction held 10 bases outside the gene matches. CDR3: CASSRLPGLAGEEQFF. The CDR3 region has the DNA TGTGCCAGCAGTAGACTACCGGGACTAGCGGGAGAAGAGCAGTTCTTC.

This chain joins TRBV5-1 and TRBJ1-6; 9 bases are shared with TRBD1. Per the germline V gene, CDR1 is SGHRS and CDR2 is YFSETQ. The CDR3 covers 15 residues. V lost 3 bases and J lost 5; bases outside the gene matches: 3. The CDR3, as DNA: TGCGCCAGCAGCTCACAGGGGGCGGATAATTCACCCCTCCACTTT. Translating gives CASSSQGADNSPLHF.

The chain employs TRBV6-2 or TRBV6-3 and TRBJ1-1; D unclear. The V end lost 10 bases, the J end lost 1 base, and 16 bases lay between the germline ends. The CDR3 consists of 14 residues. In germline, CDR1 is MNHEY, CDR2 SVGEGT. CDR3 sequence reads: CATRTPGQNTEAFF. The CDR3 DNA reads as TGTGCCACCCGGACCCCGGGCCAGAACACTGAAGCTTTCTTT.

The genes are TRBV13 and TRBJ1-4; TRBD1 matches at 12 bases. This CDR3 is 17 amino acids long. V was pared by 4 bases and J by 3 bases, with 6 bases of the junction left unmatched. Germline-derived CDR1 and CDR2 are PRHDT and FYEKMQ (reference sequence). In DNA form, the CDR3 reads TGTGCCAGCAGCTCGGGACAGGGGGCGTTGGCTAATGAAAAACTGTTTTTT. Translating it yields CASSSGQGALANEKLFF.

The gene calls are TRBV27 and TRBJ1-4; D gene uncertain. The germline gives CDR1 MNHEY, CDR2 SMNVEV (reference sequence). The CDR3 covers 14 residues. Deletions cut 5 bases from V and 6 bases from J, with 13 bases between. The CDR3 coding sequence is TGTGCCAGCAGTCCTCGACGGACCGATGAAAAACTGTTTTTT. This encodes CASSPRRTDEKLFF.

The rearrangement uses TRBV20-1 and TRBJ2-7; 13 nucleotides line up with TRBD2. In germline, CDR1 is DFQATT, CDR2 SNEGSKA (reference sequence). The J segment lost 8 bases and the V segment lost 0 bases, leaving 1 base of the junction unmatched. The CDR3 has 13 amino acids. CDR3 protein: CSARELAGGQQYF. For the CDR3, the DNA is TGCAGTGCTAGAGAACTAGCGGGGGGGCAGCAGTACTTC.